Listed below are T cell receptor beta chains from one sample, sequenced in a study of PD-L1 blockade in urothelial cancer. Produced via immunoSEQ multiplex PCR; TCRdb's table is partial and in-frame only. The sample consists of about 74,000 clones, 80% to 85% of them appearing once. The sample was PBMCs, taken around atezolizumab (anti-PD-L1) treatment. These TCRs come from a man aged 70 or older with urothelial cancer. CDR3s include the opening cysteine and the closing phenylalanine or tryptophan. D genes are given only for firm matches. The size entry is marked missing in some rows and otherwise reads once, few, many or a size class.

CDR3 DNA: TGTGCCAGCAGTTACTTGCCGGAGGGCACAGATACGCAGTATTTT
CDR3 protein: CASSYLPEGTDTQYF
V gene: TRBV6-5
D gene: .
J gene: TRBJ2-3
clone size: .

CDR3 DNA: TGCGCCAGCAGCACAGCCGGGACAGGGGCACCCACGAACACCGGGGAGCTGTTTTTT
CDR3 protein: CASSTAGTGAPTNTGELFF
V gene: TRBV5-1
D gene: TRBD1
J gene: TRBJ2-2
clone size: .

CDR3 DNA: TGTGCCAGCAGGGACAGGAACTACGAGCAGTACTTC
CDR3 protein: CASRDRNYEQYF
V gene: TRBV6-5
D gene: TRBD1
J gene: TRBJ2-7
clone size: .

CDR3 DNA: TGTGCCAGCAGCAATTATAGGGGTACCACTGAAGCTTTCTTT
CDR3 protein: CASSNYRGTTEAFF
V gene: TRBV21-1
D gene: .
J gene: TRBJ1-1
clone size: .

CDR3 DNA: TGCAGCGTTGAAGACGGGAGGAAAAATGAGCAGTTCTTC
CDR3 protein: CSVEDGRKNEQFF
V gene: TRBV29-1
D gene: TRBD2
J gene: TRBJ2-1
clone size: .

CDR3 DNA: TGCGCCAGCAGCTCGGGACAGGGTGACAATCAGCCCCAGCATTTT
CDR3 protein: CASSSGQGDNQPQHF
V gene: TRBV5-1
D gene: TRBD1
J gene: TRBJ1-5
clone size: .

CDR3 DNA: TGCGCCAGCAGCAAAGCACCGGACAGGGGAAAGGTCAATGAGCAGTTCTTC
CDR3 protein: CASSKAPDRGKVNEQFF
V gene: TRBV5-1
D gene: TRBD1
J gene: TRBJ2-1
clone size: .

CDR3 DNA: TGTGCCAGCAGCCCCCCCAGGGTCTTAGGCGGCTACACCTTC
CDR3 protein: CASSPPRVLGGYTF
V gene: TRBV5-6
D gene: .
J gene: TRBJ1-2
clone size: .

CDR3 DNA: TGTGCCAGTAGTCCTAATGTACAGGGGTTCTACGAGCAGTACTTC
CDR3 protein: CASSPNVQGFYEQYF
V gene: TRBV19
D gene: TRBD1
J gene: TRBJ2-7
clone size: .

CDR3 DNA: TGCGCCAGCAGCCAAGATCCCTCTCGAGATGAGCAGTTCTTC
CDR3 protein: CASSQDPSRDEQFF
V gene: TRBV4-1
D gene: .
J gene: TRBJ2-1
clone size: .

CDR3 DNA: TGTGCCAGCAGCTTAGGCGGAGAATATGGCTACACCTTC
CDR3 protein: CASSLGGEYGYTF
V gene: TRBV7-2
D gene: .
J gene: TRBJ1-2
clone size: .

CDR3 DNA: TGTGCCAGCAGTGGGAGCGGAACAGATACGCAGTATTTT
CDR3 protein: CASSGSGTDTQYF
V gene: TRBV6-4
D gene: .
J gene: TRBJ2-3
clone size: medium-sized

CDR3 DNA: TGTGCCAGTACCCGCGCGGGGGGGTCCCAGGGCTATGGCTACACCTTC
CDR3 protein: CASTRAGGSQGYGYTF
V gene: TRBV19
D gene: .
J gene: TRBJ1-2
clone size: .

CDR3 DNA: TGTGCCAGCAGCTACGGGGGGGGCGCCTACGAGCAGTACTTC
CDR3 protein: CASSYGGGAYEQYF
V gene: TRBV7-6
D gene: TRBD2
J gene: TRBJ2-7
clone size: .

CDR3 DNA: TGTGCCAGCAGCTTCCCCGGGACAACGGGTGAAAAACTGTTTTTT
CDR3 protein: CASSFPGTTGEKLFF
V gene: TRBV7-9
D gene: .
J gene: TRBJ1-4
clone size: .

CDR3 DNA: TGTGCCAGTAGTGTCTTGGACAGGGCTAACTATGGCTACACCTTC
CDR3 protein: CASSVLDRANYGYTF
V gene: TRBV19
D gene: TRBD1
J gene: TRBJ1-2
clone size: .

CDR3 DNA: TGTGCCAGCAGGGAACAGGGGAACTATGGCTACACCTTC
CDR3 protein: CASREQGNYGYTF
V gene: TRBV6-1
D gene: TRBD1
J gene: TRBJ1-2
clone size: .

CDR3 DNA: TGTGCCAGCAGTTTCAACCTGGCCCCTCATGAGCAGTTCTTC
CDR3 protein: CASSFNLAPHEQFF
V gene: TRBV27
D gene: .
J gene: TRBJ2-1
clone size: .

CDR3 DNA: TGTGCCAGCAGGGGAACAGGGGGCAATGAGCAGTTCTTC
CDR3 protein: CASRGTGGNEQFF
V gene: TRBV27
D gene: TRBD1
J gene: TRBJ2-1
clone size: once

CDR3 DNA: TGTGCCAGCAGCTTAGAAGAGGGGGTAGCACCTCAGTACTTC
CDR3 protein: CASSLEEGVAPQYF
V gene: TRBV7-7
D gene: .
J gene: TRBJ2-7
clone size: .

CDR3 DNA: TGTGCCACCAGCAGAGATAACCCCGGGACTGCCTCAGGCAATGAGCAGTTCTTC
CDR3 protein: CATSRDNPGTASGNEQFF
V gene: TRBV15
D gene: .
J gene: TRBJ2-1
clone size: .

CDR3 DNA: TGCGCCAGCAGCTTCCCGGACAGAAACTATGGCTACACCTTC
CDR3 protein: CASSFPDRNYGYTF
V gene: TRBV5-1
D gene: .
J gene: TRBJ1-2
clone size: once

CDR3 DNA: TGTGCCAGCAGCTTTGGGACTCCGCCCGAGCAGTACTTC
CDR3 protein: CASSFGTPPEQYF
V gene: TRBV11-2
D gene: .
J gene: TRBJ2-7
clone size: once

CDR3 DNA: TGTGCCAGCAGTCCAGGGGGACACGAGCAGTACTTC
CDR3 protein: CASSPGGHEQYF
V gene: TRBV27
D gene: TRBD1
J gene: TRBJ2-7
clone size: few

CDR3 DNA: TGCGCCAGCAGCCAAGATCACGGGCGAGGGGGCGAGCAGTACTTC
CDR3 protein: CASSQDHGRGGEQYF
V gene: TRBV4-1
D gene: .
J gene: TRBJ2-7
clone size: .

CDR3 DNA: TGTGCCTGGAGTGTGGTAGGAGGCCGCCAGTTCTTC
CDR3 protein: CAWSVVGGRQFF
V gene: TRBV30
D gene: .
J gene: TRBJ2-1
clone size: .

CDR3 DNA: TGTGCCAGCAGTTCCCGCGAGAGGACCTACGAGCAGTACTTC
CDR3 protein: CASSSRERTYEQYF
V gene: TRBV6-5
D gene: .
J gene: TRBJ2-7
clone size: .

CDR3 DNA: TGTGCCAGCAGCGCCCGACTAGCCCCCTCCAACGAGCAGTTCTTC
CDR3 protein: CASSARLAPSNEQFF
V gene: TRBV9
D gene: TRBD2
J gene: TRBJ2-1
clone size: few

CDR3 DNA: TGTGCCAGCAGCCAAGATGGGCACTCCTCCTACGAGCAGTACTTC
CDR3 protein: CASSQDGHSSYEQYF
V gene: TRBV4-2
D gene: .
J gene: TRBJ2-7
clone size: .

CDR3 DNA: TGCGCCAGTTCTAGCGGAGCTGGGGGTACAGATACGCAGTATTTT
CDR3 protein: CASSSGAGGTDTQYF
V gene: TRBV5-1
D gene: TRBD2
J gene: TRBJ2-3
clone size: .

CDR3 DNA: TGCGCCAGCAGCTTGGCCGGAGGCAGACACCTCTCTGGAAACACCATATATTTT
CDR3 protein: CASSLAGGRHLSGNTIYF
V gene: TRBV5-1
D gene: .
J gene: TRBJ1-3
clone size: .

CDR3 DNA: TGTGCCAGCCAACTACAGGGGACAGATACGCAGTATTTT
CDR3 protein: CASQLQGTDTQYF
V gene: TRBV7-9
D gene: TRBD1
J gene: TRBJ2-3
clone size: once

CDR3 DNA: TGCGCCAGCAGTGAGCTTAGGAGGGATGGCTACACCTTC
CDR3 protein: CASSELRRDGYTF
V gene: TRBV10-2
D gene: .
J gene: TRBJ1-2
clone size: few

CDR3 DNA: TGCGCCAGCAGCTTGGAAGGCGGAAGCACAGATACGCAGTATTTT
CDR3 protein: CASSLEGGSTDTQYF
V gene: TRBV5-1
D gene: .
J gene: TRBJ2-3
clone size: .

CDR3 DNA: TGTGCCAGCAGCCGCCTGACAGGGGTTTCTGGAAACACCATATATTTT
CDR3 protein: CASSRLTGVSGNTIYF
V gene: TRBV5-6
D gene: TRBD1
J gene: TRBJ1-3
clone size: .

CDR3 DNA: TGTGCCAGCGGCAGTACCATCTATGGCTACACCTTC
CDR3 protein: CASGSTIYGYTF
V gene: TRBV6-1
D gene: .
J gene: TRBJ1-2
clone size: .

CDR3 DNA: TGTGCCAGCAGCTTGGAAAGGAGGACAGATACGCAGTATTTT
CDR3 protein: CASSLERRTDTQYF
V gene: TRBV5-4
D gene: .
J gene: TRBJ2-3
clone size: .

CDR3 DNA: TGTGCCAGCAGTTTATATAGCGGGGACACAGATACGCAGTATTTT
CDR3 protein: CASSLYSGDTDTQYF
V gene: TRBV27
D gene: TRBD2
J gene: TRBJ2-3
clone size: few

CDR3 DNA: TGTGCCAGCAGCTATAGCGGGGGGTCCTACAATGAGCAGTTCTTC
CDR3 protein: CASSYSGGSYNEQFF
V gene: TRBV7-3
D gene: TRBD2
J gene: TRBJ2-1
clone size: .

CDR3 DNA: TGTGCCAGCAGTCTAGCGGGAAGCACAGATACGCAGTATTTT
CDR3 protein: CASSLAGSTDTQYF
V gene: TRBV9
D gene: TRBD2
J gene: TRBJ2-3
clone size: .

CDR3 DNA: TGCGCCAGCAGCCAAGATCCGGGGGTCGGGGAAAAACTGTTTTTT
CDR3 protein: CASSQDPGVGEKLFF
V gene: TRBV4-1
D gene: .
J gene: TRBJ1-4
clone size: few

CDR3 DNA: TGTGCCAGCAGCTTAGGGGGTGGACAGTCTGAAGCTTTCTTT
CDR3 protein: CASSLGGGQSEAFF
V gene: TRBV11-2
D gene: .
J gene: TRBJ1-1
clone size: .

CDR3 DNA: TGTGCCAGCAGTTACTCGGCGGACATGGGCGGCTACACCTTC
CDR3 protein: CASSYSADMGGYTF
V gene: TRBV6-5
D gene: .
J gene: TRBJ1-2
clone size: .

CDR3 DNA: TGTGCCAGCAGCCCTGGACAGGGCACTGAAGCTTTCTTT
CDR3 protein: CASSPGQGTEAFF
V gene: TRBV7-9
D gene: TRBD1
J gene: TRBJ1-1
clone size: .

CDR3 DNA: TGCGCCAGCAGCGGAACTAGCGGGACCTGGAATGAGCAGTTCTTC
CDR3 protein: CASSGTSGTWNEQFF
V gene: TRBV5-1
D gene: TRBD2
J gene: TRBJ2-1
clone size: .